The subject of this entry is one T cell receptor beta chain. The CDR3 is 12 amino acids. Germline V CDR1 and CDR2: SGHNT, YYREEE (reference sequence). The V and J ends lost 0 bases and 8 bases respectively, with 8 bases between them. This sample was included in a study of blood T cell repertoires in COVID-19. Study summary: Sites in the United States, Italy and Spain provided acute and convalescent COVID-19 samples. Sample material is recorded as cDNA or gDNA derived from T cells, B-cell-depleted T cells, or PBMCs.

In the authors' methods: The assay estimated nucleated cells by amplifying reference gene primers. Measured with immunoSEQ multiplex PCR; TCRdb has only the in-frame clones, and not every one. V and J calls and clone size are those listed in that table; D and trimming were worked out from the DNA. Of roughly 80,000 clones listed, approximately 80% were seen once; the top ten hold approximately 9.1%. The chain carries TRBV5-4 and TRBJ1-2; D is unclear. The sequencing sample was made of peripheral blood. The clonotype comes from a human donor in a cohort sampled during active COVID-19. The CDR3 DNA reads TGTGCCAGCAGCTTGGACGTGGCCGGCTACACCTTC. It specifies CASSLDVAGYTF.